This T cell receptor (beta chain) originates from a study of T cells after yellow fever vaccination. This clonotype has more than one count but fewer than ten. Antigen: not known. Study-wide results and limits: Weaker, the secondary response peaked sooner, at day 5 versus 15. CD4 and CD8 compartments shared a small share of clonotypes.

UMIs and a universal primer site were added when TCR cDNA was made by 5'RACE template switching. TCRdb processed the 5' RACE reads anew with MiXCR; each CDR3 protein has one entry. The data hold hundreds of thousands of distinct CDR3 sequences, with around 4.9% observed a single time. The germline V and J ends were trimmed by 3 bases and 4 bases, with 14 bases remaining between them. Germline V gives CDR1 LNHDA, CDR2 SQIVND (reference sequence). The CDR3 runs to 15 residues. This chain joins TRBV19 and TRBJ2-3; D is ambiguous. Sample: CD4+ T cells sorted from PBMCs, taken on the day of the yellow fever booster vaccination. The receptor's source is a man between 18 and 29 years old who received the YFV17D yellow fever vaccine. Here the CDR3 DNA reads TGTGCCAGTAGTATGGGATCGACGGTCGCAGATACGCAGTATTTT. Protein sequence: CASSMGSTVADTQYF.